Each of the 25 T cell receptor beta chains below was sequenced from the same sample in a study of blood T cell repertoires in COVID-19. Generated by immunoSEQ multiplex PCR, the TCRdb table keeps only in-frame clones and is missing some. Among roughly 170,000 clones listed, approximately 80% were seen once. Material for sequencing was PBMCs or T cells enriched from blood (not recorded which). The source is a woman between 45 and 60 years old who had recovered from COVID-19.

The chain couples TRBV9 to TRBJ2-1; TRBD1 is a possible D gene (6 bases). Germline-derived CDR1 and CDR2 are SGDLS and YYNGEE. V was cut by 0 bases and J by 7 bases, with 8 bases left in between. This CDR3 spans 13 amino acids. The DNA for the CDR3 is TGTGCCAGCAGCGTAGCTAGGGGGAATGAGCAGTTCTTC. This encodes CASSVARGNEQFF. The variable domain in full, with the rest retrieved from reference TRBV9 and TRBJ2-1, is DSGVTQTPKHLITATGQRVTLRCSPRSGDLSVYWYQQSLDQGLQFLIQYYNGEERAKGNILERFSAQQFPDLHSELNLSSLELGDSALYFCASSVARGNEQFFGPGTRLTVL.

The chain joins TRBV27 to TRBJ2-7; 11 nucleotides agree with TRBD1. This CDR3 contains 20 residues. The germline V gene encodes CDR1 MNHEY and CDR2 SMNVEV (reference sequence). V gave up 5 bases and J gave up 5 bases; unmatched junction bases: 23. CDR3 DNA sequence: TGTGCCAGCAGTACACGGACAGGGGGCCCCATTTTCCCCCACTGGAACGAGCAGTACTTC. Translated: CASSTRTGGPIFPHWNEQYF.

The chain joins TRBV28 to TRBJ1-2; a weak D match, TRBD1 (5 bases). The germline V gene has CDR1 MDHEN and CDR2 SYDVKM. This CDR3 spans 15 amino acids. The V and J ends lost 3 bases and 4 bases respectively, with 15 bases between them. CDR3 sequence: CASSLEGQSAYGYTF. CDR3 sequence (DNA): TGTGCCAGCAGTTTGGAGGGGCAGTCAGCCTATGGCTACACCTTC.

V usage is TRBV5-4 and J usage is TRBJ1-2, with D hard to call. Germline CDR1 and CDR2: SGHNT and YYREEE (reference sequence). The CDR3 is made up of 12 amino acids. Trimming removed 3 bases at V and 3 bases at J, with 6 bases between. CDR3 bases: TGTGCCAGCAGCTCGGAGCACTATGGCTACACCTTC. Translated, it gives CASSSEHYGYTF. Drawing the rest from reference TRBV5-4 and TRBJ1-2, the complete variable domain is ETGVTQSPTHLIKTRGQQVTLRCSSQSGHNTVSWYQQALGQGPQFIFQYYREEENGRGNFPPRFSGLQFPNYSSELNVNALELDDSALYLCASSSEHYGYTFGSGTRLTVV.

The gene calls are TRBV6-5 and TRBJ2-1; 13 nucleotides line up with TRBD2. The CDR3 sequence is 15 residues long. The V gene end was trimmed by 2 bases and the J gene end by 7 bases; junction bases not matched to a gene: 2. Germline V gene lookup returns CDR1 MNHEY and CDR2 SVGAGI. CDR3 loop: CASSYPGLAGNEQFF. The CDR3 DNA sequence: TGTGCCAGCAGTTACCCGGGACTAGCGGGAAATGAGCAGTTCTTC.

The table lists this clone with a few counts. This sequence joins TRBV4-1 and TRBJ1-1; 10 bases are a match to TRBD1. The V gene end was trimmed by 4 bases and the J gene end by 3 bases; junction bases not matched to a gene: 8. Germline assignment: CDR1 MGHRA and CDR2 YSYEKL. CDR3 length: 16 residues. CDR3 loop: CASSLPLGTGDTEAFF. DNA for the CDR3: TGCGCCAGCAGCCTCCCGCTAGGGACAGGGGACACTGAAGCTTTCTTT.

The chain carries TRBV19 and TRBJ2-1; maybe TRBD2 (5 bases). The CDR3 loop spans 16 amino acids. V was cut by 3 bases and J by 8 bases, with 20 bases left in between. Germline assignment: CDR1 LNHDA and CDR2 SQIVND (reference sequence). In DNA form, the CDR3 reads TGTGCCAGTAGTATGGCCCCCCGTGAGGGCCGCTATGAGCAGTTCTTC. Encoded protein: CASSMAPREGRYEQFF.

A few counts support this clone. This rearrangement joins TRBV2 to TRBJ2-7; 9 bases map to TRBD2. With 9 bases clipped from V and 2 bases from J, the junction kept 5 bases outside the gene matches. The CDR3 loop spans 13 amino acids. Germline CDR1 reads SNHLY; CDR2 reads FYNNEI. The CDR3 nucleotides are TGTGCCAGTGGACTAGCGAGCACCTACGAGCAGTACTTC. Its protein is CASGLASTYEQYF. The entire variable domain, with the rest obtained from reference TRBV2 and TRBJ2-7, is as follows: EPEVTQTPSHQVTQMGQEVILRCVPISNHLYFYWYRQILGQKVEFLVSFYNNEISEKSEIFDDQFSVERPDGSNFTLKIRSTKLEDSAMYFCASGLASTYEQYFGPGTRLTVT.

The V gene is TRBV27, the J gene TRBJ1-5; TRBD1 agrees at 9 bases. The CDR3 sequence is 17 residues long. J gave up 0 bases and V 10 bases, and 13 bases lay outside the gene matches. Per germline, CDR1 MNHEY and CDR2 SMNVEV (reference sequence). For the CDR3, the DNA is TGTGCCATCTCCCCCGACAGGGGGGCTTATAGCAATCAGCCCCAGCATTTT. Encoded protein: CAISPDRGAYSNQPQHF.

This sequence joins TRBV28 and TRBJ1-5, with D possibly being TRBD1 (5 bases). The CDR3 consists of 16 residues. Trimming pared 3 bases from V and 0 bases from J, leaving 12 bases between. Germline V gene lookup returns CDR1 MDHEN and CDR2 SYDVKM. The CDR3, as DNA: TGTGCCAGCAGTTTGTGGGGGGGAGATAGCAATCAGCCCCAGCATTTT. This codes for CASSLWGGDSNQPQHF.

The chain carries TRBV5-1 and TRBJ2-7; no definite D call. Germline assignment: CDR1 SGHRS and CDR2 YFSETQ. Trimming removed 4 bases from V and 3 bases from J, with 8 bases in between. The CDR3 spans 12 residues. Here the CDR3 DNA reads TGCGCCAGCAGCGGAGACTTCTACGAGCAGTACTTC. Its protein product is CASSGDFYEQYF.

V is TRBV19 and J is TRBJ2-2; possibly TRBD2 for D (6 bases). Germline CDR1 is LNHDA and CDR2 is SQIVND (reference sequence). The CDR3 spans 15 residues. V was shortened by 7 bases and J by 5 bases, with 17 bases between the two germline ends. Here the CDR3 reads CASKIRAGPTGELFF. CDR3 nucleotide sequence: TGTGCCAGTAAGATTCGGGCGGGACCTACCGGGGAGCTGTTTTTT.

This rearrangement joins TRBV15 to TRBJ2-2; tentatively, D is TRBD1 (6 bases). This CDR3 comprises 14 residues. Germline loops: CDR1 LNHNV, CDR2 YYDKDF (reference sequence). The V and J ends lost 0 bases and 9 bases respectively, with 11 bases between them. The CDR3 protein is CATSRDTGRRELFF. In DNA form, the CDR3 reads TGTGCCACCAGCAGAGATACAGGGCGGCGGGAGCTGTTTTTT.

The V and J genes are TRBV5-6 and TRBJ2-7; possible D gene TRBD2, 7 bases. Germline lookup yields CDR1 SGHDT and CDR2 YYEEEE. V dropped 1 base and J dropped 3 bases, with 17 bases sitting between them. The CDR3 runs 16 residues. The CDR3 region has the DNA TGTGCCAGCAGCTTGTTGGGGGGGCGGTTAGGCTACGAGCAGTACTTC. Amino acid sequence: CASSLLGGRLGYEQYF. Based on the CDR3 plus reference TRBV5-6 and TRBJ2-7, the full variable domain is DAGVTQSPTHLIKTRGQQVTLRCSPKSGHDTVSWYQQALGQGPQFIFQYYEEEERQRGNFPDRFSGHQFPNYSSELNVNALLLGDSALYLCASSLLGGRLGYEQYFGPGTRLTVT.

This clone showed up just once. Other DNA sequences in this specimen translate into the identical CDR3. This CDR3 reads CASSLEGLGGVNTQYF. The CDR3 DNA reads TGCGCCAGCAGCTTGGAGGGACTAGGAGGGGTGAATACGCAGTATTTT. This rearrangement joins TRBV5-1 to TRBJ2-3; 8 nucleotides match TRBD2. Germline V gives CDR1 SGHRS, CDR2 YFSETQ. V dropped 0 bases and J dropped 7; count of bases not matched to a gene: 10. This CDR3 region has 16 residues.

The chain joins TRBV14 to TRBJ1-2; D is perhaps TRBD1 (6 bases). The CDR3 length is 16 residues. The V gene lost 0 bases and the J gene lost 2 bases, with 13 bases spanning the gap. Germline CDR1 is SGHDN and CDR2 is FVKESK. CDR3 nucleotide sequence: TGTGCCAGCAGCCAAGATTTTATCGGACAGAACTATGGCTACACCTTC. Translating it yields CASSQDFIGQNYGYTF.

The J gene is TRBJ2-2, the V gene TRBV7-9, with a weak D call TRBD2 (6 bases). Between the trimmed V and J ends, which lost 10 bases and 0 bases, there was a span of 15 bases. The CDR3 is made up of 15 amino acids. The germline V gene has CDR1 SEHNR and CDR2 FQNEAQ (reference sequence). The CDR3 reads CAMGGGATNTGELFF. The DNA of the CDR3 is TGTGCCATGGGAGGCGGGGCTACGAACACCGGGGAGCTGTTTTTT.

V gene TRBV6-5 combines with J gene TRBJ1-4; D remains ambiguous. V gave up 6 bases and J gave up 7 bases, with 15 bases separating them. Germline V CDR1 and CDR2: MNHEY, SVGAGI. The CDR3 runs to 14 residues. In nucleotides, the CDR3 is TGTGCCAGCAGCCCGAATTGGGCCATTGAAAAACTGTTTTTT. Its protein product is CASSPNWAIEKLFF.

The CDR3 sequence: CAISETSGSINEQFF. CDR3 coding DNA: TGTGCCATCAGTGAAACTAGCGGGAGTATTAATGAGCAGTTCTTC. The rearrangement joins TRBV10-3 to TRBJ2-1; 11 bases are shared with TRBD2. Germline loops: CDR1 ENHRY, CDR2 SYGVKD. The CDR3 has 15 amino acids. V dropped 3 bases and J dropped 7; count of bases not matched to a gene: 5.

The CDR3, as DNA: TGCGCCAGCAGCTTAGCGGGTATTAGCAATCAGCCCCAGCATTTT. This translates into CASSLAGISNQPQHF. The chain has TRBV5-1 and TRBJ1-5; unclear D gene. The CDR3 has 15 amino acids. V was clipped by 2 bases and J by 0 bases, with 9 bases between them. The germline V gene encodes CDR1 SGHRS and CDR2 YFSETQ. The whole variable domain, filled in from reference TRBV5-1 and TRBJ1-5, reads KAGVTQTPRYLIKTRGQQVTLSCSPISGHRSVSWYQQTPGQGLQFLFEYFSETQRNKGNFPGRFSGRQFSNSRSEMNVSTLELGDSALYLCASSLAGISNQPQHFGDGTRLSIL.

The rearrangement joins TRBV5-4 to TRBJ2-7, with D possibly being TRBD2 (6 bases). Per the germline V gene, CDR1 is SGHNT and CDR2 is YYREEE (reference sequence). CDR3 length equals 14 residues. V was pared by 6 bases and J by 4 bases, with 17 bases between. CDR3 bases: TGTGCCAGCATCAGGCCTCTCGGAGGGTACGAGCAGTACTTC. This codes for CASIRPLGGYEQYF.

This rearrangement joins TRBV3-1 (or the pseudogene TRBV3-2) to TRBJ2-1, with 14 positions matching TRBD2. The CDR3 totals 15 residues. Germline loops: CDR1 LGHDT, CDR2 YNNKEL (reference sequence). Losses at the gene ends were 0 bases for V and 16 bases for J; bases not matched to a gene: 8. CDR3 protein: CASSQDLGTSGRRFF. CDR3 DNA sequence: TGTGCCAGCAGCCAAGATTTGGGGACTAGCGGGAGAAGATTCTTC.

V and J are TRBV5-1 and TRBJ2-5; 8 nucleotides line up with TRBD2. V gave up 0 bases and J gave up 2 bases; unmatched junction bases: 3. Germline V CDR1 and CDR2: SGHRS, YFSETQ. This CDR3 has 15 amino acids. Here the CDR3 reads CASSLAGGVQETQYF. The DNA for the CDR3 is TGCGCCAGCAGCTTGGCCGGGGGGGTACAAGAGACCCAGTACTTC.

The chain links TRBV10-3 to TRBJ2-7; 8 bases are shared with TRBD1. Unmatched junction bases numbered 9, after V lost 4 bases and J lost 1 base. There are 16 residues in the CDR3. From germline, CDR1 is ENHRY and CDR2 SYGVKD. CDR3 region: CAISGEAGGLSYEQYF. CDR3 in DNA: TGTGCCATCAGTGGGGAAGCAGGGGGCCTTTCCTACGAGCAGTACTTC.

The chain combines TRBV28 with TRBJ2-1; 10 bases map to TRBD2. The CDR3 loop spans 16 amino acids. The germline CDR1 and CDR2 sequences are MDHEN and SYDVKM. Trimming at V came to 4 bases and at J to 4 bases, leaving 7 bases not matched to a gene. In DNA form, the CDR3 reads TGTGCCAGCAGTTCAGCGGCTAGCGGGAGTTACAATGAGCAGTTCTTC. This codes for CASSSAASGSYNEQFF.